The present T cell receptor beta chain was sequenced within a study of T-cell reconstitution after alpha-beta-depleted transplantation in children. Unique molecular identifiers were incorporated during preparation of the TCRbeta library. TCRdb redid the calling of the PCR reads with MiXCR, one entry per CDR3 protein. Among hundreds of thousands of distinct CDR3 sequences listed, 15% to 20% were seen once. The CDR3 has 14 residues. Germline CDR1 LGHDT, CDR2 YNNKEL (reference sequence). With 0 bases clipped from V and 5 bases from J, the junction kept 4 bases outside the gene matches. The V call is TRBV3-1, the J call TRBJ2-7; 7 nucleotides match TRBD2. Material: PBMCs from the stem cell graft donor, obtained from the stem cell graft. The sequence derives from a human donor who donated a stem cell graft to a child with acute myeloid leukemia. In DNA, the CDR3 is TGTGCCAGCAGCCAAGACCGAGGGAGGGACGAGCAGTACTTC. Protein: CASSQDRGRDEQYF.